The rows below give T cell receptor beta chains drawn from one sample of a study of shared clonotypes between healthy human individuals. The data were produced by immunoSEQ multiplex PCR, yet TCRdb's version contains in-frame clones alone and is incomplete. The sample holds a few million clones, roughly 93% seen once. The material sequenced was naive CD4+ T cells from PBMCs. The receptors stem from a man younger than 35 in good health. Some clones in this sample may be carry-over from other donors' samples. CDR3s include the opening cysteine and the closing phenylalanine or tryptophan. The D gene is left open where the match is weak. Clone size appears in some rows only: once, few, many, or a class for an expanded clone.

V gene	J gene	clone size	D gene	CDR3 DNA	CDR3 protein
TRBV5-1	TRBJ2-3	NA	TRBD2	TGCGCCAGCAGCACCTTAGCGGGAGTAGGTCCAGATACGCAGTATTTT	CASSTLAGVGPDTQYF
TRBV2	TRBJ2-1	NA	TRBD2	TGTGCCAGCAGTGTGGCTTCTGGGATGGGCGGGAGCGCTGAGCAGTTCTTC	CASSVASGMGGSAEQFF
TRBV28	TRBJ2-7	NA	TRBD1	TGTGCCAGCAGTGCGCCGGGACAGGGTTCCTACGAGCAGTACTTC	CASSAPGQGSYEQYF
TRBV6-6	TRBJ2-1	NA	TRBD1	TGTGCCAGCAGTTACTCGAGGGACAGAAATTACAATGAGCAGTTCTTC	CASSYSRDRNYNEQFF
TRBV30	TRBJ1-2	NA	NA	TGTGCCTGGAGACAGACGTCCTATGGCTACACCTTC	CAWRQTSYGYTF
TRBV9	TRBJ2-7	NA	TRBD2	TGTGCCAGCAGCGTAAGGGGTAGCGGGGGATACGAGCAGTACTTC	CASSVRGSGGYEQYF
TRBV28	TRBJ1-5	NA	NA	TGTGCCAGCAGTCTGAGACGCGGAGATCAGCCCCAGCATTTT	CASSLRRGDQPQHF
TRBV5-1	TRBJ2-4	NA	NA	TGCGCCAGCAGCTTGGGTGGAGTAGCCAAAAACATTCAGTACTTC	CASSLGGVAKNIQYF
TRBV6-5	TRBJ2-1	NA	TRBD2	TGTGCCAGCAGCATACTAGCGGGAGGTGGGGAGCAGTTCTTC	CASSILAGGGEQFF
TRBV5-1	TRBJ2-5	once	TRBD2	TGCGCCAGCAGCTGGGGGACTACCCAAGAGACCCAGTACTTC	CASSWGTTQETQYF
TRBV7-9	TRBJ1-1	NA	TRBD1	TGTGCCAGCAGCCCCTTAGGGGGCGCGGTCACTGAAGCTTTCTTT	CASSPLGGAVTEAFF
TRBV7-9	TRBJ2-2	NA	NA	TGTGCCAGCAGCGCCCCAAGGGGCGGGGGCAACACCGGGGAGCTGTTTTTT	CASSAPRGGGNTGELFF
TRBV18	TRBJ1-5	NA	TRBD1	TGTGCCAGCTCCCTAACCGGGACAGGGGATCAGCCCCAGCATTTT	CASSLTGTGDQPQHF
TRBV5-1	TRBJ2-7	NA	TRBD1	TGCGCCAGCAGCCCGGGACAGGAGGGAAACGAGCAGTACTTC	CASSPGQEGNEQYF
TRBV19	TRBJ1-5	NA	TRBD1	TGTGCCAGTAGTACCAACAGGGGTCGGGGCAATCAGCCCCAGCATTTT	CASSTNRGRGNQPQHF
TRBV29-1	TRBJ2-1	NA	NA	TGCAGCGTTCAGACGGGCAGATCCTACAATGAGCAGTTCTTC	CSVQTGRSYNEQFF
TRBV7-2	TRBJ1-2	once	TRBD1	TGTGCCAGCAGCCCACGGACAGGGGGGAACTATGGCTACACCTTC	CASSPRTGGNYGYTF